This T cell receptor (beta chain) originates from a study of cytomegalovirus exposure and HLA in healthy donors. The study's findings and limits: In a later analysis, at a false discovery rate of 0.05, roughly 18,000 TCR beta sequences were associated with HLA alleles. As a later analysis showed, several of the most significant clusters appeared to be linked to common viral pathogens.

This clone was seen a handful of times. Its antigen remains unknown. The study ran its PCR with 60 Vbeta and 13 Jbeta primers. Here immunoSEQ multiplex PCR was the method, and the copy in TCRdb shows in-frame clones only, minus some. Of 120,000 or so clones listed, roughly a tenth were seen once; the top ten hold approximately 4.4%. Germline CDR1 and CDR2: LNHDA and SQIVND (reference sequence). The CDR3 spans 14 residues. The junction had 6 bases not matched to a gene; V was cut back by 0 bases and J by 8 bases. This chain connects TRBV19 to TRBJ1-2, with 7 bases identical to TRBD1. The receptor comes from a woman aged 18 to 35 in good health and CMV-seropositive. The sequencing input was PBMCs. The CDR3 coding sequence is TGTGCCAGTAGTATAGATACAGGGGAAGAAGGCTACACCTTC. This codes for CASSIDTGEEGYTF.